This T cell receptor (beta chain) was identified in a study of Ad26.COV2.S vaccination and SARS-CoV-2 variants. Study-level results: After vaccination, substantial breadth of spike-specific CD8+ and CD4+ responses was reported. There was a possibility that the TCR breadth and depth analyses underestimated total T cell responses. Spike-specific TCR breadth ran higher among vaccine recipients than placebo recipients.

As for this clone: Its matching antigen is unknown.

Sequencing was performed with immunoSEQ multiplex PCR; in TCRdb, only in-frame clones are kept and a portion is missing. The sample comprises more than 150,000 clones, around 88% of which are singletons, and about 5.5% rests with the top ten. Trimming took 6 bases from V and 3 from J, leaving 12 bases between them. This CDR3 has 14 amino acids. The clonotype comes from a human donor who had recovered from COVID-19. The input for sequencing was peripheral blood, taken after recovery from COVID-19. V gene TRBV23-1 combines with J gene TRBJ1-5; TRBD1 is a possible D gene (5 bases). TRBV23-1 is marked as an open reading frame, function uncertain. DNA of the CDR3: TGCGCCAGCAGGAGACAGCCCTACAATCAGCCCCAGCATTTT. It codes for CASRRQPYNQPQHF.